A selection of T cell receptor beta chains follows, all from one sample in a study of blood T cell repertoires in COVID-19. TCRdb's copy holds only in-frame clones and misses some; the assay was immunoSEQ multiplex PCR. The data show roughly 150,000 clones, roughly 85% seen once. Sequenced: peripheral blood. The receptors originated from a human donor in a cohort sampled during active COVID-19. Both conserved end residues are part of each CDR3. A D gene is named only where the DNA matches it firmly. Clone size is stated in some rows and not others, as once, few, many or a class when expanded.

V gene	clone size	J gene	D gene	CDR3 protein
TRBV28	NA	TRBJ1-5	NA	CASSQIGGTNQPQHF
TRBV28	NA	TRBJ2-3	TRBD1	CASRLLYRTGVPDTQYF
TRBV20-1	NA	TRBJ2-1	TRBD1	CSAGGQGTSEQFF
TRBV27	NA	TRBJ2-7	TRBD2	CASSPLAGPSYEQYF
TRBV20-1	NA	TRBJ1-5	NA	CSASRDSNQPQHF
TRBV27	NA	TRBJ2-5	TRBD2	CASSRGLAGSEETQYF
TRBV9	NA	TRBJ1-2	TRBD1	CASSPDPGTGGHGYTF
TRBV9	NA	TRBJ2-7	TRBD1	CASSVGTGRYEQYF
TRBV29-1	NA	TRBJ2-7	TRBD1	CSAGTGGISYEQYF
TRBV27	once	TRBJ2-6	TRBD1	CASSSTGAGHLSGANVLTF
TRBV6-6	NA	TRBJ1-3	TRBD1	CASKIPGQGMGNTIYF
TRBV13	NA	TRBJ2-7	TRBD2	CASSLGTSSPYEQYF
TRBV28	NA	TRBJ2-2	TRBD2	CASSLGSGGANTGELFF
TRBV28	NA	TRBJ2-1	NA	CASSWATFVYEQFF
TRBV19	NA	TRBJ2-5	TRBD1	CASSPGGRETQYF
TRBV27	NA	TRBJ2-1	TRBD2	CASSLFLADYNEQFF